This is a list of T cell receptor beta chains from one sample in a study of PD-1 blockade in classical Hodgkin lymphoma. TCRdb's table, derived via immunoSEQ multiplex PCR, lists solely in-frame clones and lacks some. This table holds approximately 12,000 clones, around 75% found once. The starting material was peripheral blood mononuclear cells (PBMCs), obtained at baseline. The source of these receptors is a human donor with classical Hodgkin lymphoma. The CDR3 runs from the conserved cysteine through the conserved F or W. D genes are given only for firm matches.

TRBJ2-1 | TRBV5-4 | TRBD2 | CASSLGRGLAGVLEQFF
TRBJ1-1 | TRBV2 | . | CASSTDARKSMNTEAFF
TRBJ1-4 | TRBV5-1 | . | CASSPGWRSTEKLFF
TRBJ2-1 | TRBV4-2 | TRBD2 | CASSQLSGGNNEQFF
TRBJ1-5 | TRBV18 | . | CASSPQAGRDQPQHF
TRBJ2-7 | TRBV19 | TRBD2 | CASSALAGGPYEQYF
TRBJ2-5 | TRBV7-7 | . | CASSLGPSETQYF
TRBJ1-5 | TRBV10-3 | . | CAISESRQNSNQPQHF
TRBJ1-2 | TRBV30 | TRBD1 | CAQDTGANYGYTF
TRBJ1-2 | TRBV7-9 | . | CASSFFPPGTFYGYTF
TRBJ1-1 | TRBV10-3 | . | CATTGTGNAEAFF
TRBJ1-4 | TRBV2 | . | CASSLNEKLFF
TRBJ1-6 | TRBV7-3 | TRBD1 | CASSLTGLSSPLHF
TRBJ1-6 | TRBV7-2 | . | CASWSGGYNSPLHF
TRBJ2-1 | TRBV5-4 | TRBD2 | CASSLPASGRSYNEQFF
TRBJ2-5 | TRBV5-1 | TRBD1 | CASSRGQAETQYF
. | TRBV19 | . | CASRVGVYASEQYF
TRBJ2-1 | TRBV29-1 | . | CSVGRAYNEQFF
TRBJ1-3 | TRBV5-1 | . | CASSRDIGNTIYF
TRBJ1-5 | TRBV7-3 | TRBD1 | CASSHTQGAYQPQHF
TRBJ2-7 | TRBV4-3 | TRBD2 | CASSQDLAGVYEQYF
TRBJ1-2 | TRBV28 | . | CASGSWESGYTF
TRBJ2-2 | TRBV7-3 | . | CASSPTGVGTGELFF
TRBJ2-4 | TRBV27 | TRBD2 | CASSPFSGSLAKNIQYF
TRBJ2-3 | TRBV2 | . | CASSEAGVPTDTQYF
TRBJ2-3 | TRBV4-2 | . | CASSQTRATTDTQYF
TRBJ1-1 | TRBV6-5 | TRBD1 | CASLEGTGRAFF
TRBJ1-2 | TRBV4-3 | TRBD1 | CASSPYRGLGGYTF
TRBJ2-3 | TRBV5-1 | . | CASSGSSTDTQYF
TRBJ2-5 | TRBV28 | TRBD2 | CASSLLTSGSGETQYF
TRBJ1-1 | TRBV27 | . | CASRSLVDTEAFF
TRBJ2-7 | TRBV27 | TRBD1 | CASSLESGGFYEQYF
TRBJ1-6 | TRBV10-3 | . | CAIKNGSYNSPLHF
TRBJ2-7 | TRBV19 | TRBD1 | CASSMSGGFTNSLYEQYF
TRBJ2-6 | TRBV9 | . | CASSRSGANVLTF
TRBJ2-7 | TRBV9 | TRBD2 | CASSSRGTSHEQYF
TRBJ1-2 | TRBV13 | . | CASSLAGGLLYGYTF
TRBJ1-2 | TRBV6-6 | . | CASSYAPGTEYMSYTF
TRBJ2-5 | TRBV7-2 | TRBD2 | CASSLASTSGETQYF
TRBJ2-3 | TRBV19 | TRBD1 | CASRQTGFTDTQYF
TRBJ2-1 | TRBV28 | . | CASRTTAQGISEQFF